Below are 10 T cell receptor beta chains sequenced from a single sample in a study of T cell repertoires in cytomegalovirus infection. The antigens of these receptors remain unknown. In TCRdb, the reads were re-called with MiXCR into one record per CDR3 protein. The repertoire has around 770,000 distinct CDR3 sequences, just under 30% of them found once; the top ten carry 10% to 15%. This specimen was cultured CD8+ T cells from PBMCs, taken from culture after CMV antigen stimulation. The receptors here all came from a human donor in good health (CMV status not recorded). Some clones in this sample may be carry-over from other donors' samples.

In this sample, this clonotype turned up many times. The chain employs TRBV7-6 and TRBJ1-1, with a possible D match to TRBD1 (5 bases). The V and J ends lost 4 bases and 2 bases respectively, with 14 bases between them. This CDR3 spans 15 amino acids. The germline V gene has CDR1 SGHVS and CDR2 FNYEAQ. The CDR3 nucleotides read TGTGCCAGCAGCTCAACTCAGGGCTTCAACACTGAAGCTTTCTTT. Translated, it gives CASSSTQGFNTEAFF.

This clonotype is a singleton in its sample. Just one base apart from a much larger clone, this may be a read error. The V and J genes are TRBV7-6 and TRBJ2-7; possible D gene TRBD1, 6 bases. The CDR3 is made up of 15 amino acids. Germline assignment: CDR1 SGHVS and CDR2 FNYEAQ. The V end lost 2 bases, the J end lost 3 bases, and 14 bases lay between the germline ends. CDR3: CASSLTGLSYYEQYV. In DNA form, the CDR3 reads TGTGCCAGCAGCTTAACAGGGCTGAGCTACTACGAGCAGTACGTC.

The rearrangement joins TRBV6-2 or TRBV6-3 to TRBJ1-6, with D unresolved. This CDR3 spans 16 amino acids. The V end lost 0 bases, the J end lost 3 bases, and 9 bases lay between the germline ends. Germline values: CDR1 MNHEY, CDR2 SVGEGT. The CDR3, as DNA: TGTGCCAGCAGTTACTCCGGACGGAACTATAATTCACCCCTCCACTTT. Translation: CASSYSGRNYNSPLHF.

This clonotype was found a few times. The chain recombines TRBV24-1 with TRBJ1-4, with 7 bases matching TRBD1. With 4 bases clipped from V and 5 bases from J, the junction kept 9 bases outside the gene matches. Germline lookup yields CDR1 KGHDR and CDR2 SFDVKD. The CDR3 has 16 amino acids. In DNA, the CDR3 is TGTGCCACCAGTGACGGAACAGGGGAGAAAAATGAAAAACTGTTTTTT. This codes for CATSDGTGEKNEKLFF.

This rearrangement joins TRBV5-1 to TRBJ1-5; tentative D call: TRBD1 (6 bases). V lost 7 bases, J lost 0 bases, and 14 bases lay in between. From germline, CDR1 is SGHRS and CDR2 YFSETQ. This CDR3 is built from 15 residues. DNA for the CDR3: TGCGCCAGCCAGGGGAACACCCCTAGCAATCAGCCCCAGCATTTT. It translates to CASQGNTPSNQPQHF. The full variable domain, with the rest looked up from reference TRBV5-1 and TRBJ1-5, is KAGVTQTPRYLIKTRGQQVTLSCSPISGHRSVSWYQQTPGQGLQFLFEYFSETQRNKGNFPGRFSGRQFSNSRSEMNVSTLELGDSALYLCASQGNTPSNQPQHFGDGTRLSIL.

This clonotype is medium-sized (0.01 to 0.1%). This sequence joins TRBV28 and TRBJ1-6; a possible D gene is TRBD1 (5 bases). The CDR3 runs 18 residues. CDR1 and CDR2 from the germline V gene are MDHEN and SYDVKM. Trimming took 3 bases from V and 8 from J, leaving 23 bases between them. Here the CDR3 DNA reads TGTGCCAGCAGTTTCGGGTCTGGTGGGACCGGAACGGATTCACCCCTCCACTTT. Its protein product is CASSFGSGGTGTDSPLHF.

This chain connects TRBV27 to TRBJ2-3; the D call may be TRBD1 or TRBD2 (6 bases each). The V gene's germline CDR1 is MNHEY and CDR2 SMNVEV (reference sequence). With 1 base removed from V and 2 bases from J, the gap between germline ends came to 19 bases. The CDR3 is 18 residues long. In DNA form, the CDR3 reads TGTGCCAGCAGTTTATTCCCCCCCGGGGGCCGGCCCACAGATACGCAGTATTTT. This encodes CASSLFPPGGRPTDTQYF.

The CDR3 loop is CAGTYNEQFF. CDR3 DNA sequence: TGTGCCGGAACTTACAATGAGCAGTTCTTC. This rearrangement joins TRBV2 to TRBJ2-1; D gene unclear. This CDR3 has 10 residues. V was clipped by 11 bases and J by 4 bases, with 6 bases between them. Germline assignment: CDR1 SNHLY and CDR2 FYNNEI.

This clonotype was picked up a small number of times. This rearrangement joins TRBV6-2 or TRBV6-3 to TRBJ1-2; 7 positions match TRBD1. Unmatched junction bases numbered 6, after V lost 5 bases and J lost 3 bases. The CDR3 extends over 14 amino acids. Germline-derived CDR1 and CDR2 are MNHEY and SVGEGT. CDR3 in amino acids: CASSAGTAYYGYTF. The CDR3 DNA follows: TGTGCCAGCAGTGCCGGGACAGCCTACTATGGCTACACCTTC.

This chain's CDR3 is CATSSVGGFPIDGYTF. CDR3 bases: TGTGCCACCAGCTCGGTGGGGGGTTTTCCAATAGATGGCTACACCTTC. The rearrangement uses TRBV15 and TRBJ1-2; a weak D match, TRBD1 (5 bases). This CDR3 has 16 amino acids. Germline CDR1 reads LNHNV; CDR2 reads YYDKDF (reference sequence). V dropped 5 bases and J dropped 6 bases, with 22 bases sitting between them.